This T cell receptor beta chain was captured by sequencing in a study of T cells in Graves' hyperthyroidism and ophthalmopathy. There are many counts of this clonotype. The target antigen is unknown. Findings of the study overall: Also found in blood were most expanded thyroid clonotypes above 0.001. Ophthalmopathy onset followed model prediction by a median approximately seven months.

Researchers took RNA transcripts and amplified the TCR beta CDR3 regions from them. HTBI primers drove first-round RT-PCR of the TCR CDR3. One entry per CDR3 protein, called by TCRdb with MiXCR from the multiplex PCR reads. Of about 680,000 distinct CDR3 sequences listed, over 35% are singletons. Material: blood. The sequence derives from a woman aged 40 to 50 with Graves' hyperthyroidism.

The CDR3 reads CSARDSGGPQQYF. DNA of the CDR3: TGCAGTGCTAGAGATAGCGGGGGCCCACAGCAGTACTTC. The chain links TRBV20-1 to TRBJ2-7; TRBD2 aligns across 9 bases. Trimming cost V 0 bases and J 8 bases; bases outside gene matches: 5. Per the germline V gene, CDR1 is DFQATT and CDR2 is SNEGSKA (reference sequence). The CDR3 is 13 amino acids.